This T cell receptor (beta chain) comes out of a study of OX40 agonist ivuxolimab in advanced cancers. The CDR3 has 15 residues. V dropped 2 bases and J dropped 3 bases, with 12 bases sitting between them. CDR1 is MDHEN and CDR2 is SYDVKM in the germline V gene. TCRdb's table, derived via immunoSEQ multiplex PCR, lists solely in-frame clones and lacks some. The data hold tens of thousands of clones, with roughly nine tenths observed a single time. The sample here was CD4+ or CD8+ T cells sorted from blood, taken in a trial of the OX40 agonist ivuxolimab. The clonotype comes from an adult with an advanced solid tumor such as melanoma, head and neck, liver or kidney cancer. This chain links TRBV28 with TRBJ2-3; perhaps TRBD2 as D (6 bases). CDR3 protein: CASSLLRDSTDTQYF. DNA for the CDR3: TGTGCCAGCAGTTTACTCCGGGACTCAACAGATACGCAGTATTTT.